Listed below are T cell receptor beta chains from one sample, sequenced in a study of T cell repertoires in cytomegalovirus infection. TCRdb ran MiXCR on the reads and lists one entry per CDR3 protein. The data show a few hundred thousand distinct CDR3 sequences, around a sixth seen once. The sequenced sample consisted of PBMCs. The receptors come from a human donor in good health (CMV status not recorded). Some clones in this sample may be carry-over from other donors' samples. Both conserved end residues are part of each CDR3. Fields, in order: V gene, clone size, D gene, J gene, CDR3 DNA, CDR3 protein. The D gene is left open where the match is weak. Not every row has a clone size; where given, it reads once, few, many or a size class.

V gene: TRBV10-3
clone size: few
D gene: TRBD1
J gene: TRBJ2-2
CDR3 DNA: TGTGCCATCAGTGAGAGGGGGCTCGGCACCGGGGAGCTGTTTTTT
CDR3 protein: CAISERGLGTGELFF

V gene: TRBV29-1
clone size: .
D gene: .
J gene: TRBJ1-5
CDR3 DNA: TGCAGCGTGAGCCAAGCCGGGGATCAGCCCCAGCATTTT
CDR3 protein: CSVSQAGDQPQHF

V gene: TRBV7-8
clone size: many
D gene: .
J gene: TRBJ1-1
CDR3 DNA: TGTGCCAGCAGCTTAGAGCGCTGGCGGGACACTGAAGCTTTCTTT
CDR3 protein: CASSLERWRDTEAFF

V gene: TRBV12-3/TRBV12-4
clone size: .
D gene: .
J gene: TRBJ1-2
CDR3 DNA: TGTGCCAGCAGTTACGACCCCCTGGACAGTAACTATGGCTACACCTTC
CDR3 protein: CASSYDPLDSNYGYTF

V gene: TRBV7-9
clone size: .
D gene: .
J gene: TRBJ1-4
CDR3 DNA: TGTGCCAGCAGCTGGCGGGAGCCAACTAATGAAAAACTGTTTTTT
CDR3 protein: CASSWREPTNEKLFF

V gene: TRBV19
clone size: .
D gene: TRBD1
J gene: TRBJ1-4
CDR3 DNA: TGTGCCAGTACGGGGACAGGGGGCGCAACTAATGAAAAACTGTTTTTT
CDR3 protein: CASTGTGGATNEKLFF

V gene: TRBV12-3/TRBV12-4
clone size: .
D gene: .
J gene: TRBJ2-2
CDR3 DNA: TGTGCCAGCAGCCTCGGGGGCGGGGCGAGAACCGGGGAGCTGTTTTTT
CDR3 protein: CASSLGGGARTGELFF

V gene: TRBV7-2
clone size: many
D gene: .
J gene: TRBJ1-2
CDR3 DNA: TGTGCCAGCAGCTTATTTGATACTTATGGCTACACCTTC
CDR3 protein: CASSLFDTYGYTF

V gene: TRBV25-1
clone size: many
D gene: .
J gene: TRBJ2-7
CDR3 DNA: TGTGCCAGCAGTGAATTGCAGGTCTCCTACGAGCAGTACTTC
CDR3 protein: CASSELQVSYEQYF

V gene: TRBV7-2
clone size: many
D gene: .
J gene: TRBJ1-2
CDR3 DNA: TGTGCCAGCAGCTTAGCTAGTCAGCTCTACTATGGCTACACCTTC
CDR3 protein: CASSLASQLYYGYTF

V gene: TRBV7-8
clone size: many
D gene: .
J gene: TRBJ2-2
CDR3 DNA: TGTGCCAGCAGTTTTACAGGGACCGGGGAGCTGTTTTTT
CDR3 protein: CASSFTGTGELFF

V gene: TRBV5-1
clone size: .
D gene: .
J gene: TRBJ1-4
CDR3 DNA: TGCGCCAGCAGAGACGGACCAACTAATGAAAAACTGTTTTTT
CDR3 protein: CASRDGPTNEKLFF

V gene: TRBV5-1
clone size: .
D gene: .
J gene: TRBJ2-1
CDR3 DNA: TGCGCCAGCAGCACCCTCGGGGACAACTCCTACAATGAGCAGTTCTTC
CDR3 protein: CASSTLGDNSYNEQFF

V gene: TRBV19
clone size: few
D gene: .
J gene: TRBJ2-1
CDR3 DNA: TGTGCCAGTAGTATAGAGGGCCGGGGGAGGGGGGAATCCTACAATGAGCAGTTCTTC
CDR3 protein: CASSIEGRGRGESYNEQFF

V gene: TRBV20-1
clone size: .
D gene: TRBD1
J gene: TRBJ2-5
CDR3 DNA: TGCAGTGCTAGGGTCGGACAGGCATTTCGGGAGACCCAGTACTTC
CDR3 protein: CSARVGQAFRETQYF

V gene: TRBV5-4
clone size: .
D gene: TRBD1
J gene: TRBJ1-3
CDR3 DNA: TGTGCCAGCAGCTTACAGGGGGCTGGAAACACCATATATTTT
CDR3 protein: CASSLQGAGNTIYF

V gene: TRBV28
clone size: .
D gene: .
J gene: TRBJ2-7
CDR3 DNA: TGTGCCAGCAGTTTCGATTTGAAGGGCGGCGAGCAGTACTTC
CDR3 protein: CASSFDLKGGEQYF

V gene: TRBV20-1
clone size: few
D gene: .
J gene: TRBJ1-2
CDR3 DNA: TGCAGTGCTAGAGATCCGGCAGGGAGGAACTATGGCTACACCTTC
CDR3 protein: CSARDPAGRNYGYTF

V gene: TRBV3-1
clone size: .
D gene: .
J gene: TRBJ2-6
CDR3 DNA: TGTGCCAGCAGCCAAGACCACTCTGGGGCCAACGTCCTGACTTTC
CDR3 protein: CASSQDHSGANVLTF

V gene: TRBV12-3/TRBV12-4
clone size: many
D gene: .
J gene: TRBJ1-2
CDR3 DNA: TGTGCCAGCAGCCCATCAGGGTTAGGAAACTCTTATGGCTACACCTTC
CDR3 protein: CASSPSGLGNSYGYTF

V gene: TRBV6-1
clone size: .
D gene: .
J gene: TRBJ2-5
CDR3 DNA: TGTGCCAGCAGTCCCCAAGGGGCCAGCATTGGAGAGACCCAGTACTTC
CDR3 protein: CASSPQGASIGETQYF

V gene: TRBV28
clone size: many
D gene: .
J gene: TRBJ2-3
CDR3 DNA: TGTGCCAGCAGACTTCCCGGCACAGATACGCAGTATTTT
CDR3 protein: CASRLPGTDTQYF

V gene: TRBV12-3/TRBV12-4
clone size: .
D gene: TRBD2
J gene: TRBJ2-2
CDR3 DNA: TGTGCCAGCAGCATACTAGCGGGCAGGACCGGGGAGCTGTTTTTT
CDR3 protein: CASSILAGRTGELFF

V gene: TRBV2
clone size: few
D gene: .
J gene: TRBJ2-1
CDR3 DNA: TGTGCCAGCAGCCGCGAGAGTGCCGCGGGCAATGAGCAGTTCTTC
CDR3 protein: CASSRESAAGNEQFF

V gene: TRBV20-1
clone size: .
D gene: .
J gene: TRBJ1-2
CDR3 DNA: TGCAGTGCCCCACGGGGGTCGGGGGGCTACACCTTC
CDR3 protein: CSAPRGSGGYTF

V gene: TRBV3-1
clone size: few
D gene: TRBD1
J gene: TRBJ1-1
CDR3 DNA: TGTGCCAGCAGCCCGAAAGACATGGGGACAGGGGGCTTCACTGAAGCTTTCTTT
CDR3 protein: CASSPKDMGTGGFTEAFF

V gene: TRBV12-3/TRBV12-4
clone size: .
D gene: .
J gene: TRBJ1-3
CDR3 DNA: TGTGCCAGCACTATCACGGGTTTGGACACCATATATTTT
CDR3 protein: CASTITGLDTIYF

V gene: TRBV4-2
clone size: many
D gene: .
J gene: TRBJ2-5
CDR3 DNA: TGTGCCAGCAGCCAAGTGGGCAGAGGGCTTCAAGAGACCCAGTACTTC
CDR3 protein: CASSQVGRGLQETQYF

V gene: TRBV12-3/TRBV12-4
clone size: .
D gene: .
J gene: TRBJ1-5
CDR3 DNA: TGTGCCAGCAGAGGGACACAACATCAGCCCCAGCATTTT
CDR3 protein: CASRGTQHQPQHF

V gene: TRBV5-1
clone size: few
D gene: TRBD2
J gene: TRBJ2-5
CDR3 DNA: TGCGCCAGCAGCTTGCATGGGGGGGGAGAGACCCAGTACTTC
CDR3 protein: CASSLHGGGETQYF

V gene: TRBV19
clone size: many
D gene: .
J gene: TRBJ2-5
CDR3 DNA: TGTGCCAGTCCCGAGGGAAGCAGGGGTGGTGGAGAGACCCAGTACTTC
CDR3 protein: CASPEGSRGGGETQYF

V gene: TRBV5-4
clone size: few
D gene: TRBD2
J gene: TRBJ2-2
CDR3 DNA: TGTGCCAGCAGTTTCATCGCCGGGGGGGCGAAATCTGGGGAGCTGTTTTTT
CDR3 protein: CASSFIAGGAKSGELFF

V gene: TRBV2
clone size: .
D gene: TRBD2
J gene: TRBJ2-2
CDR3 DNA: TGTGCCAGCGGACTAGCGACCGGGGAGCTGTTTTTT
CDR3 protein: CASGLATGELFF

V gene: TRBV6-1
clone size: .
D gene: .
J gene: TRBJ2-7
CDR3 DNA: TGTGCCAGCAGTGTCCGGGACAACTACGAGCAGTACTTC
CDR3 protein: CASSVRDNYEQYF

V gene: TRBV10-3
clone size: .
D gene: .
J gene: TRBJ1-3
CDR3 DNA: TGTGCCATCTCACCGGCAGGCGGAAACACCATATATTTT
CDR3 protein: CAISPAGGNTIYF

V gene: TRBV7-7
clone size: many
D gene: TRBD1
J gene: TRBJ1-5
CDR3 DNA: TGTGCTAGCAGCACCCGGGGGGACAGGGCATCATTTAGCAATCAGCCCCAGCATTTT
CDR3 protein: CASSTRGDRASFSNQPQHF

V gene: TRBV20-1
clone size: few
D gene: TRBD1
J gene: TRBJ1-1
CDR3 DNA: TGCAGTGCTCCGCGGACAGGGGGTGTCACTGAAGCTTTCTTT
CDR3 protein: CSAPRTGGVTEAFF

V gene: TRBV12-3/TRBV12-4
clone size: .
D gene: .
J gene: TRBJ1-5
CDR3 DNA: TGTGCCAGCGCTTCAGGGTCTAGCAATCAGCCCCAGCATTTT
CDR3 protein: CASASGSSNQPQHF

V gene: TRBV9
clone size: few
D gene: .
J gene: TRBJ2-2
CDR3 DNA: TGTGCCAGCAGCGTAGATGACAGACTCTCCGGGGAGCTGTTTTTT
CDR3 protein: CASSVDDRLSGELFF

V gene: TRBV28
clone size: .
D gene: .
J gene: TRBJ2-3
CDR3 DNA: TGTGCCAGCAGTTTATCTTTCGTTGGGGGCCAAGATACGCAGTATTTT
CDR3 protein: CASSLSFVGGQDTQYF

V gene: TRBV7-9
clone size: .
D gene: .
J gene: TRBJ1-4
CDR3 DNA: TGTGCCAGCAGCTTAGGTTCGGGTGATGAAAAACTGTTTTTT
CDR3 protein: CASSLGSGDEKLFF

V gene: TRBV7-9
clone size: many
D gene: .
J gene: TRBJ1-2
CDR3 DNA: TGTGCCAGCAGCTTATTGGACAGCAGATATGGCTACACCTTC
CDR3 protein: CASSLLDSRYGYTF

V gene: TRBV6-6
clone size: .
D gene: .
J gene: TRBJ1-5
CDR3 DNA: TGTGCCAGCAGTTACGCTGTGCAGCCCCAGCATTTT
CDR3 protein: CASSYAVQPQHF

V gene: TRBV7-2
clone size: many
D gene: .
J gene: TRBJ1-1
CDR3 DNA: TGTGCCAGCAGCTTACTTGGGGGCACTGAAGCTTTCTTT
CDR3 protein: CASSLLGGTEAFF

V gene: TRBV28
clone size: few
D gene: .
J gene: TRBJ2-3
CDR3 DNA: TGTGCCAGCAGTTTAACCAACACAGATACGCAGTATTTT
CDR3 protein: CASSLTNTDTQYF

V gene: TRBV7-2
clone size: many
D gene: TRBD2
J gene: TRBJ2-3
CDR3 DNA: TGTGCCAGCAGCCTATACACCGGGACTAGCTTCACAGATACGCAGTATTTT
CDR3 protein: CASSLYTGTSFTDTQYF

V gene: TRBV7-2
clone size: many
D gene: .
J gene: TRBJ2-1
CDR3 DNA: TGTGCCAGCAGCTCACGGGAACAGGGCGGCACTGAGCAGTTCTTC
CDR3 protein: CASSSREQGGTEQFF

V gene: TRBV7-2
clone size: many
D gene: .
J gene: TRBJ1-1
CDR3 DNA: TGTGCCAGCAGCGGGAGGACAGCCATGAACACTGAAGCTTTCTTT
CDR3 protein: CASSGRTAMNTEAFF

V gene: TRBV20-1
clone size: .
D gene: TRBD1
J gene: TRBJ2-7
CDR3 DNA: TGCAGTGCTCTTACAGGGGGTTCCTACGAGCAGTACTTC
CDR3 protein: CSALTGGSYEQYF

V gene: TRBV6-6
clone size: .
D gene: .
J gene: TRBJ2-5
CDR3 DNA: TGTGCCAGCAGGACAGATCCAGAGACCCAGTACTTC
CDR3 protein: CASRTDPETQYF

V gene: TRBV5-5
clone size: few
D gene: .
J gene: TRBJ1-6
CDR3 DNA: TGTGCCAGCAGCACGATGGACGTGTTACGGTCACCCCTCCACTTT
CDR3 protein: CASSTMDVLRSPLHF